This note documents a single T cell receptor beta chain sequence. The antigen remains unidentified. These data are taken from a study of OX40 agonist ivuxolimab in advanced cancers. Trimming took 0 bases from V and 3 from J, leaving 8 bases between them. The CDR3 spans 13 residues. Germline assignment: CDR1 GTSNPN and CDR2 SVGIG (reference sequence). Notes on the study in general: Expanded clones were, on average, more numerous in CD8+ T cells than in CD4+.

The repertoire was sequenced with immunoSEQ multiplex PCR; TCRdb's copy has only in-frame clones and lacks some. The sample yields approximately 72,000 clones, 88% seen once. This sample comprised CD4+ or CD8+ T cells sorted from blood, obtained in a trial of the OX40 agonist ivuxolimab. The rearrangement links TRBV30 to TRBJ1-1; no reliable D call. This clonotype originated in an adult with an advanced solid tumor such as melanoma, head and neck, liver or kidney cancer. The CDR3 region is CAWSVIGYTEAFF. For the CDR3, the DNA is TGTGCCTGGAGTGTAATAGGGTACACTGAAGCTTTCTTT.